Below, one T cell receptor beta chain is given with its context. What antigen it recognizes has not been identified. Base qualities are missing; no much larger clone stands one base away. This record comes from a study of preoperative IRX-2 immunotherapy in early breast cancer (dated 2019 in TCRdb). The treatment or condition tag for this specimen amounts to: preoperative locoregional IRX-2 cytokine immunotherapy. The samples were obtained from a phase Ib study in which preoperative, locoregional IRX-2 cytokine immunotherapy intended to prime immune responses was tested. The donors were early-stage breast cancer patients who were given IRX-2 prior to surgery. Trimming leaves V shorter by 4 bases and J shorter by 1 base, with the junction holding 8 bases beyond the gene matches. CDR1 and CDR2, looked up from the germline V gene, are KGHSH and LQKENI. Its CDR3 holds 16 amino acids, cysteine through phenylalanine. The retained sequence is limited to the CDR3, 48 bases, with the frame set at the first base.

The protocol used for the library was the immunoSEQ multiplex PCR assay. TCRdb limited this immuneACCESS table to in-frame rearrangements with V and J called. A share of clones is missing; checked studies link under half to unresolved V genes, and the rest is unexplained. In all, the sample holds tens of thousands of clones, and approximately 85% of those were seen once. The biggest ten clones account for approximately 1.5% of the sample. In this chain, TRBV18 is recombined with TRBJ1-2; 8 nucleotides in the junction match TRBD1. The sequence was obtained from a human donor with breast cancer. Sequencing was performed on lymph node tissue, taken after IRX-2 immunotherapy. The CDR3 region has the sequence CASSRGQGLINYGYTF. The DNA sequence is as follows: TGTGCCAGCTCACGTGGACAGGGTTTAATTAACTATGGCTACACCTTC. The entire variable domain, with the stretches around the CDR3 drawn from the reference TRBV18 and TRBJ1-2 proteins, is NAGVMQNPRHLVRRRGQEARLRCSPMKGHSHVYWYRQLPEEGLKFMVYLQKENIIDESGMPKERFSAEFPKEGPSILRIQQVVRGDSAAYFCASSRGQGLINYGYTFGSGTRLTVV.